These 23 T cell receptor beta chains originate from one sample sequenced in a study of OX40 agonist ivuxolimab in advanced cancers. Assay used: immunoSEQ multiplex PCR; TCRdb lists only in-frame clones, some missing. The sample lists approximately 19,000 clones; about 81% were seen once. Source: CD4+ or CD8+ T cells sorted from blood, taken in a trial of the OX40 agonist ivuxolimab. The receptors stem from an adult with an advanced solid tumor such as melanoma, head and neck, liver or kidney cancer.

The rearrangement joins TRBV18 to TRBJ2-7, with D perhaps matching TRBD2 (6 bases). CDR1 is KGHSH, CDR2 LQKENI, per germline. Trimming removed 3 bases at V and 4 bases at J, with 7 bases between. The CDR3 covers 12 residues. This CDR3 is CASSPGGYEQYF. The CDR3 region has the DNA TGTGCCAGCTCACCCGGGGGTTACGAGCAGTACTTC.

The rearrangement links TRBV6-5 to TRBJ1-1, with D perhaps TRBD1 (6 bases). This CDR3 has 16 residues. Trimming pared 2 bases from V and 1 base from J, leaving 14 bases between. Germline CDR1 MNHEY, CDR2 SVGAGI. The CDR3 protein is CASSYAPGARNTEAFF. The DNA of the CDR3 is TGTGCCAGCAGTTACGCCCCAGGGGCAAGGAACACTGAAGCTTTCTTT.

The chain uses TRBV29-1 and TRBJ2-2, with a weak D call TRBD1 (6 bases). The CDR3 sequence is 13 residues long. V lost 7 bases and J 6 bases, leaving 15 bases between the germline ends. CDR1 is SQVTM and CDR2 is ANQGSEA in the germline V gene. Here the CDR3 DNA reads TGCAGCGGGACCAGGGGAAGCGCCGGGGAGCTGTTTTTT. It is translated as CSGTRGSAGELFF.

The chain joins TRBV29-1 to TRBJ1-1; D ambiguous. The CDR3 runs to 14 residues. Germline CDR1 and CDR2: SQVTM and ANQGSEA. V was pared by 3 bases and J by 3 bases, with 14 bases between. For the CDR3, the DNA is TGCAGCGTTGATATGGTGGAAGTTGACACTGAAGCTTTCTTT. Amino acids: CSVDMVEVDTEAFF.

The J gene is TRBJ2-6, the V gene TRBV5-4; D gene unclear. Trimming pared 4 bases from V and 0 bases from J, leaving 8 bases between. The CDR3 length is 15 residues. CDR1 is SGHNT, CDR2 YYREEE, per germline (reference sequence). DNA for the CDR3: TGTGCCAGCAGCCCTTGGAGCTCTGGGGCCAACGTCCTGACTTTC. The encoded protein is CASSPWSSGANVLTF.

Details on this clone: The DNA is left out, because the CDR3 cannot be placed on it with certainty; the CDR3 is given as TCRdb lists it. This chain connects TRBV7-8 to TRBJ2-2. Looked up from germline, CDR1 is SGHVS and CDR2 is FQNEAQ. The CDR3 sequence runs 15 residues, both termini included. CDR3 protein: CASSFLWAGHGELFF.

V and J are TRBV9 and TRBJ1-6; D gene uncertain. Germline V gives CDR1 SGDLS, CDR2 YYNGEE. The CDR3 contains 15 residues. Trimming left V 0 bases short and J 8 bases short, with 12 bases between. The CDR3 is CASSVDPGRDSPLHF. In nucleotides, the CDR3 is TGTGCCAGCAGCGTAGACCCGGGGAGAGATTCACCCCTCCACTTT.

The V call is TRBV4-1, the J call TRBJ2-1; a possible D gene is TRBD2 (5 bases). Trimming took off 0 bases at V and 7 bases at J, with 19 bases between the two ends. The germline CDR1 and CDR2 sequences are MGHRA and YSYEKL. The CDR3 is 17 amino acids. Here the CDR3 DNA reads TGCGCCAGCAGCCAAGACGGTGACTCCGCGTCGGGGAATGAGCAGTTCTTC. Protein sequence: CASSQDGDSASGNEQFF.

The chain joins TRBV2 to TRBJ1-2, with TRBD1 matching 8 bases. Germline CDR1 SNHLY, CDR2 FYNNEI. With 8 bases clipped from V and 6 bases from J, the junction kept 11 bases outside the gene matches. This CDR3 is built from 14 residues. The DNA for the CDR3 is TGTGCCAGCGGGGAGGGACAGGCGGGACATGGCTACACCTTC. Protein product: CASGEGQAGHGYTF.

The chain recombines TRBV6-5 with TRBJ1-5; no clear D. Trimming removed 5 bases from V and 8 bases from J, with 16 bases in between. CDR1 is MNHEY, CDR2 SVGAGI, per germline. The CDR3 consists of 14 residues. The CDR3 coding sequence is TGTGCCAGCAGTGAGACCACAGAAGTCAAGCCCCAGCATTTT. Its protein is CASSETTEVKPQHF.

In this sample, this clone is medium-sized (0.01 to 0.1%). J is TRBJ2-7 and V is TRBV11-2; 8 bases fit TRBD1. This CDR3 contains 14 residues. Germline CDR1 SGHAT, CDR2 FQNNGV. The J segment lost 2 bases and the V segment lost 5 bases, leaving 5 bases of the junction unmatched. CDR3 bases: TGTGCCAGCAGCCCAAGGGACAGGACCTACGAGCAGTACTTC. Its translation: CASSPRDRTYEQYF.

Only one count was recorded for this clone. The chain joins TRBV28 to TRBJ2-3, with D possibly matching TRBD1 (6 bases). Trimming took 4 bases from V and 2 from J, leaving 7 bases between them. CDR1 MDHEN and CDR2 SYDVKM come from the germline V gene. The CDR3 consists of 13 residues. The CDR3 loop is CASSYRVTDTQYF. As DNA, the CDR3 is TGTGCCAGCAGTTACAGGGTCACAGATACGCAGTATTTT.

The chain joins TRBV19 to TRBJ2-1; 9 positions match TRBD1. Germline lookup yields CDR1 LNHDA and CDR2 SQIVND (reference sequence). Trimming at V came to 5 bases and at J to 5 bases, leaving 10 bases not matched to a gene. The CDR3 has 16 residues. The CDR3 DNA reads as TGTGCCAGTAGTTTCTCGGGACAGGGAACCGACAATGAGCAGTTCTTC. Residues: CASSFSGQGTDNEQFF.

V and J are TRBV5-1 and TRBJ1-2, with D unresolved. CDR3 length: 13 amino acids. Germline CDR1 reads SGHRS; CDR2 reads YFSETQ. Trimming stripped 4 bases from V and 7 bases from J, with 14 bases between. The CDR3 is CASSRGRQSGYTF. In nucleotides, the CDR3 is TGCGCCAGCAGCCGGGGTAGGCAGTCTGGCTACACCTTC.

This rearrangement joins TRBV25-1 to TRBJ2-3; D may be TRBD2 (5 bases). From germline, CDR1 is MGHDK and CDR2 SYGVNS. V was pared by 5 bases and J by 2 bases, with 11 bases between. The CDR3 sequence is 14 residues long. This CDR3 is CASSNDGNTDTQYF. CDR3 nucleotide sequence: TGTGCCAGCAGTAACGACGGGAACACAGATACGCAGTATTTT.

The rearrangement links TRBV19 to TRBJ2-7; 7 positions agree with TRBD1. There are 16 residues in the CDR3. Germline CDR1 LNHDA, CDR2 SQIVND (reference sequence). Unmatched junction bases numbered 12, after V lost 7 bases and J lost 0 bases. The CDR3 region has the DNA TGTGCCAGTAACGGAGGTAGGACAGGCAACTCCTACGAGCAGTACTTC. Protein: CASNGGRTGNSYEQYF.

The gene calls are TRBV5-1 and TRBJ1-4; no clear D. Germline V gene lookup returns CDR1 SGHRS and CDR2 YFSETQ. The V end lost 1 base, the J end lost 8 bases, and 12 bases lay between the germline ends. The CDR3 sequence is 14 residues long. The CDR3 nucleotides read TGCGCCAGCAGCTTGACGGGGAGGGAAGAAAAACTGTTTTTT. Translation: CASSLTGREEKLFF.

The CDR3 DNA is TGTGCCAGTAGTATCGGCCAGGGTGAGGCTTTCTTT. It specifies CASSIGQGEAFF. The chain employs TRBV19 and TRBJ1-1; the D gene is possibly TRBD1 (5 bases). This CDR3 is built from 12 residues. V was cut by 3 bases and J by 11 bases, with 13 bases left in between. The germline gives CDR1 LNHDA, CDR2 SQIVND (reference sequence). Complete variable domain (other parts from reference TRBV19 and TRBJ1-1): DGGITQSPKYLFRKEGQNVTLSCEQNLNHDAMYWYRQDPGQGLRLIYYSQIVNDFQKGDIAEGYSVSREKKESFPLTVTSAQKNPTAFYLCASSIGQGEAFFGQGTRLTVV.

This rearrangement joins TRBV11-3 to TRBJ2-3, with D tentatively TRBD2 (6 bases). This CDR3 is built from 15 residues. Trimming took off 5 bases at V and 5 bases at J, with 17 bases between the two ends. CDR1 and CDR2 (germline): SGHNT, YENEEA. CDR3 loop: CASSVAGGGRDTQYF. The CDR3 DNA sequence: TGTGCCAGCAGCGTTGCCGGGGGAGGTAGAGATACGCAGTATTTT.

The chain is built from TRBV28 and TRBJ2-1; D gene ambiguous. The CDR3 totals 12 residues. V was trimmed by 8 bases and J by 7 bases, leaving 12 bases between them. The germline V gene encodes CDR1 MDHEN and CDR2 SYDVKM. The CDR3 sequence: CASGKSWNEQFF. The CDR3 DNA sequence: TGTGCCAGCGGAAAGTCCTGGAATGAGCAGTTCTTC.

The chain carries TRBV28 and TRBJ2-3; D gene ambiguous. CDR1 is MDHEN, CDR2 SYDVKM, per germline. Trimming cost V 1 base and J 8 bases, with 10 bases left between them. This CDR3 is built from 13 residues. The CDR3: CASSLFASSTQYF. CDR3 coding DNA: TGTGCCAGCAGTTTATTTGCATCGAGTACGCAGTATTTT.

Comment on this clone: The junction does not match germline at one end; this may be a read error. This chain connects TRBV5-1 to TRBJ1-4; no definite D call. CDR3 size: 14 residues. Germline CDR1 SGHRS, CDR2 YFSETQ. The CDR3 is CASSLEGGGRKTVF. Written as DNA, the CDR3 is TGCGCCAGCAGCTTGGAGGGAGGAGGAAGAAAAACTGTTTTT. The entire variable domain, with the rest obtained from reference TRBV5-1 and TRBJ1-4, is as follows: KAGVTQTPRYLIKTRGQQVTLSCSPISGHRSVSWYQQTPGQGLQFLFEYFSETQRNKGNFPGRFSGRQFSNSRSEMNVSTLELGDSALYLCASSLEGGGRKTVFGSGTQLSVL.

This chain connects TRBV19 to TRBJ2-5; D may be TRBD1 (6 bases). The end of the DNA aligns better with TRBJ2-7, so the J call may be wrong. The CDR3 is made up of 13 amino acids. CDR1 is LNHDA and CDR2 is SQIVND in the germline V gene (reference sequence). Here the CDR3 DNA reads TGTGCCAGTAGCCCAGGGGCGCAGAACGAGCAGTACTTC. Its protein product is CASSPGAQNEQYF.